The entry that follows covers one TCR beta chain sequence. Its antigen is not identified. The PCR had 60 Vbeta and 13 Jbeta primers. Sequencing used immunoSEQ multiplex PCR; TCRdb keeps in-frame clones, though not all of them. The table lists about 300,000 clones, about nine tenths of them singletons, with around 4% in the top ten. This CDR3 is 16 amino acids long. With V trimmed by 3 bases and J by 7 bases, 14 bases remained unmatched. Germline values: CDR1 WNHNN, CDR2 SYGVQD (reference sequence). These data originate in a study of cytomegalovirus exposure and HLA in healthy donors. Findings and caveats of the study: The study had only CMV serostatus as immune exposure information. In a later analysis, TCR beta V- and J-gene trimming showed a link to a missense DCLRE1C variant. Per published reports, the classifier diagnosed cytomegalovirus status with high specificity and sensitivity. In vitro confirmation showed a few CMV-associated chains to be CMV antigen specific.

The V call is TRBV10-1, the J call TRBJ2-7; 8 bases align to TRBD2. The sequence came from a man in his forties in good health and CMV-seropositive. Sequenced material: PBMCs. The CDR3 nucleotides are TGCGCCAGCAGTGAACTGAGCGGGAGCCTCTCGGGGGAGCAGTACTTC. This sequence encodes CASSELSGSLSGEQYF.